One and the same sample provided the 4 T cell receptor beta chains below, sequenced in a study of blood T cells in healthy people across ages. Then a second PCR, running roughly 7 to 11 cycles, was carried out with a sample-barcoded 5' primer and a J-beta primer mix. MiXCR, applied by TCRdb to the 5' RACE reads, yields one record per CDR3 protein. This table holds 590,000 or so distinct CDR3 sequences, 25% to 35% found once. The sequencing sample was made of blood. These receptors came from a woman aged 80 or over in good health.

This clonotype was seen ten or more times. The gene calls are TRBV14 and TRBJ2-7; a weak D match, TRBD1 (6 bases). The V end lost 6 bases, the J end lost 0 bases, and 15 bases lay between the germline ends. In germline, CDR1 is SGHDN, CDR2 FVKESK. The CDR3 runs 15 residues. CDR3 amino acids: CASRNGQQSSYEQYF. CDR3 DNA sequence: TGTGCCAGCAGGAACGGACAGCAAAGCTCCTACGAGCAGTACTTC.

This clonotype has just a few counts. The chain has TRBV20-1 and TRBJ2-1; the match to TRBD1 covers 10 bases. This CDR3 spans 14 amino acids. The trim removed 5 bases at V and 9 bases at J, leaving 10 bases unmatched. Germline V gives CDR1 DFQATT, CDR2 SNEGSKA (reference sequence). CDR3 nucleotides: TGCAGTGCTGGGGGGGGACAGGGGTGGGGTGAGCAGTTCTTC. The encoded protein is CSAGGGQGWGEQFF.

This clonotype was seen ten or more times. The chain joins TRBV20-1 to TRBJ2-7; maybe TRBD2 (7 bases). CDR1 and CDR2 (germline): DFQATT, SNEGSKA (reference sequence). Trimming took 1 base from V and 6 from J, leaving 13 bases between them. The CDR3 is 13 residues long. The CDR3 coding sequence is TGCAGTGCTAGAGCCTCGGGGGGCGGCGAGCAGTACTTC. This encodes CSARASGGGEQYF.

This clonotype was detected only a few times. This clone may be a read error of a much larger clone one base away. The chain combines TRBV9 with TRBJ2-5; TRBD2 matches 10 bases. The CDR3 runs 13 residues. Germline assignment: CDR1 SGDLS and CDR2 YYNGEE. V dropped 1 base and J dropped 13; count of bases not matched to a gene: 7. This chain's CDR3 is CASSVNERGGVYF. The CDR3 coding sequence is TGTGCCAGCAGCGTAAACGAGCGGGGGGGAGTGTACTTC.